A single sample is the source of the 28 T cell receptor beta chains below, sequenced in a study of vaccination effects on CD4 cells after COVID-19 (dated by TCRdb to between 2021 and 2024). Libraries were built with the immunoSEQ multiplex PCR assay. In its TCRdb copy, this immuneACCESS table keeps in-frame sequences only and misses some clones. Where compared with another copy, unresolved V genes explain less than half of these, and the others have no known cause. In this sample the table shows tens of thousands of clones, roughly 77% of which occur a single time. The ten largest clones represent roughly 15% of the sample. These TCRs are of unknown antigen specificity. In the ViraFEST assay, PBMC were stimulated with viral peptide pools, and TCR sequencing was then used to find antigen-specific CD4+ T cell clonotypes based on their expansion. After around 10 days of culture, CD4+ T cells were isolated with the EasySep CD4+ T cell isolation kit. Each participant received two doses of an mRNA SARS-CoV-2 vaccine, either BNT162b2 or mRNA-1273.

The specimen comprised CD4+ T cells from PBMCs cultured with HCoV-229E spike peptides, sampled after COVID-19 vaccination. Reading the label with the study, this specimen's cell subset or site is: HCoV-229E spike overlapping peptide pool stimulation. These receptors were obtained from a human donor who received a COVID-19 vaccine.

The chain carries TRBV11-3 and TRBJ2-2; D gene unclear. The CDR3 has 14 residues. V lost 0 bases and J 1 base, leaving 3 bases between the germline ends. The germline gives CDR1 SGHNT, CDR2 YENEEA. The CDR3 region has the DNA TGTGCCAGCAGCTTAGAACAGAACACCGGGGAGCTGTTTTTT. It is translated as CASSLEQNTGELFF.

This rearrangement joins TRBV19 to TRBJ2-7, with 9 bases that match TRBD1. J gave up 6 bases and V 3 bases, and 6 bases lay outside the gene matches. Germline V gene sequence: CDR1 LNHDA, CDR2 SQIVND (reference sequence). This CDR3 region has 14 residues. In DNA form, the CDR3 reads TGTGCCAGTAGTATCGAGACAGGGGGTCTCGAGCAGTACTTC. This translates into CASSIETGGLEQYF.

J is TRBJ1-2 and V is TRBV30, with D unclear. V was pared by 1 base and J by 2 bases, with 8 bases between. Germline values: CDR1 GTSNPN, CDR2 SVGIG (reference sequence). The CDR3 spans 13 residues. CDR3: CAWSGEVNYGYTF. The CDR3 bases are TGTGCCTGGAGTGGTGAGGTGAACTATGGCTACACCTTC.

This chain joins TRBV5-1 and TRBJ1-5; 7 bases fit TRBD1. Trimming removed 5 bases from V and 9 bases from J; junction bases left unmatched: 14. This CDR3 has 15 amino acids. Per the germline V gene, CDR1 is SGHRS and CDR2 is YFSETQ. The CDR3 nucleotides read TGCGCCAGCAGAGAGGGGACAGCGGGGAAGGGGCCCCAGCATTTT. Residues: CASREGTAGKGPQHF.

V gene TRBV9 combines with J gene TRBJ1-1; 8 bases agree with TRBD1. V lost 0 bases and J lost 2; bases outside the gene matches: 6. The CDR3 has 16 residues. The germline V gene encodes CDR1 SGDLS and CDR2 YYNGEE. This CDR3 is CASSVALDRVNTEAFF. DNA for the CDR3: TGTGCCAGCAGCGTAGCCCTGGACAGGGTAAACACTGAAGCTTTCTTT.

The rearrangement joins TRBV27 to TRBJ2-2; maybe TRBD1 (5 bases). This CDR3 has 15 amino acids. The germline V gene has CDR1 MNHEY and CDR2 SMNVEV (reference sequence). The V end lost 6 bases, the J end lost 1 base, and 12 bases lay between the germline ends. This CDR3 is CASSLRTLNTGELFF. CDR3 bases: TGTGCCAGCAGCTTAAGGACACTGAACACCGGGGAGCTGTTTTTT.

This clone has just one count. The CDR3 loop is CASSPPRVMNTEAFF. The CDR3 nucleotides are TGTGCCAGCAGTCCCCCCAGGGTCATGAACACTGAAGCTTTCTTT. The chain links TRBV28 to TRBJ1-1; maybe TRBD1 (5 bases). Per germline, CDR1 MDHEN and CDR2 SYDVKM. V was clipped by 5 bases and J by 0 bases, with 13 bases between them. The CDR3 spans 15 residues.

The CDR3 sequence: CASSQGRFAHSPLHF. The CDR3 DNA reads TGCGCCAGCAGCCAAGGACGGTTTGCGCATTCACCCCTCCACTTT. The chain has TRBV4-1 and TRBJ1-6; D gene ambiguous. With 1 base removed from V and 8 bases from J, the gap between germline ends came to 12 bases. CDR3 size: 15 residues. Germline assignment: CDR1 MGHRA and CDR2 YSYEKL.

This clone was picked up a small number of times. The chain couples TRBV19 to TRBJ1-1; TRBD1 agrees at 7 bases. Germline loops: CDR1 LNHDA, CDR2 SQIVND (reference sequence). The CDR3 has 19 amino acids. Trimming cost V 3 bases and J 1 base; bases outside gene matches: 17. Written as DNA, the CDR3 is TGTGCCAGTAGTATTGTATCTTGGGTAGGGGGCGCCCAGAACACTGAAGCTTTCTTT. It translates to CASSIVSWVGGAQNTEAFF.

The chain links TRBV5-1 to TRBJ1-1; D ambiguous. Germline V CDR1 and CDR2: SGHRS, YFSETQ. V lost 0 bases and J 1 base, leaving 7 bases between the germline ends. This CDR3 comprises 14 residues. This CDR3 reads CASSLGQENTEAFF. The CDR3 region has the DNA TGCGCCAGCAGCTTGGGGCAGGAGAACACTGAAGCTTTCTTT.

CDR3 loop: CASSIQVSNEKLFF. The CDR3 DNA reads as TGTGCCAGTAGTATACAGGTCTCTAATGAAAAACTGTTTTTT. This rearrangement joins TRBV19 to TRBJ1-4; D ambiguous. The germline gives CDR1 LNHDA, CDR2 SQIVND (reference sequence). CDR3 length equals 14 residues. V was trimmed by 2 bases and J by 3 bases, leaving 7 bases between them.

V gene TRBV4-2 combines with J gene TRBJ2-7; no definite D call. This CDR3 contains 16 residues. With 0 bases removed from V and 1 base from J, the gap between germline ends came to 13 bases. The V gene's germline CDR1 is LGHNA and CDR2 YNFKEQ. CDR3 sequence: CASSQDVGRRSYEQYF. The CDR3 DNA reads as TGTGCCAGCAGCCAAGATGTTGGTCGCAGGTCCTACGAGCAGTACTTC.

V usage is TRBV6-2 or TRBV6-3 and J usage is TRBJ2-1; a weak D match, TRBD2 (6 bases). V lost 4 bases, J lost 2 bases, and 9 bases lay in between. Germline V CDR1 and CDR2: MNHEY, SVGEGT. The CDR3 contains 14 residues. CDR3 DNA sequence: TGTGCCAGCAGTTTCTCGGGGGCCTACAATGAGCAGTTCTTC. This gives the protein CASSFSGAYNEQFF.

The rearrangement joins TRBV12-3 or TRBV12-4 to TRBJ2-7; D is unresolved. This CDR3 has 12 amino acids. The V gene lost 2 bases and the J gene lost 5 bases, with 7 bases spanning the gap. The CDR3 nucleotides read TGTGCCAGCAGTTTACTCCCCCACGAGCAGTACTTC. It encodes CASSLLPHEQYF.

This clone was seen more than once but under ten times. The chain combines TRBV11-2 with TRBJ2-4; D gene ambiguous. V lost 5 bases and J lost 6, with 8 bases in between. The CDR3 totals 12 residues. The germline V gene has CDR1 SGHAT and CDR2 FQNNGV. The CDR3 DNA reads as TGTGCCAGCAGCCTCGAAAGAAACATTCAGTACTTC. Translated: CASSLERNIQYF.

The rearrangement uses TRBV10-3 and TRBJ1-3; possibly TRBD1 for D (5 bases). There are 14 residues in the CDR3. Germline CDR1 ENHRY, CDR2 SYGVKD. Trimming pared 3 bases from V and 2 bases from J, leaving 8 bases between. This CDR3 is CAISDTGAGNTIYF. CDR3 DNA sequence: TGTGCCATCAGTGATACGGGGGCTGGAAACACCATATATTTT.

This chain connects TRBV6-5 to TRBJ2-7, with D tentatively TRBD2 (5 bases). The CDR3 spans 15 residues. V was trimmed by 4 bases and J by 0 bases, leaving 13 bases between them. Germline V lookup: CDR1 MNHEY, CDR2 SVGAGI. The CDR3 sequence: CASSSLGLSSYEQYF. CDR3 nucleotide sequence: TGTGCCAGCAGTTCCCTCGGACTGAGCTCCTACGAGCAGTACTTC.

This rearrangement joins TRBV5-4 to TRBJ1-3, with D unresolved. The CDR3 consists of 14 residues. The germline V and J ends were trimmed by 0 bases and 3 bases, with 7 bases remaining between them. Germline-derived CDR1 and CDR2 are SGHNT and YYREEE (reference sequence). The CDR3 bases are TGTGCCAGCAGCTTGGGTGGTGTTGGAAACACCATATATTTT. It codes for CASSLGGVGNTIYF.

The chain links TRBV29-1 to TRBJ2-7; maybe TRBD1 (6 bases). Deletions cut 7 bases from V and 3 bases from J, with 10 bases between. This CDR3 spans 11 amino acids. CDR1 is SQVTM and CDR2 is ANQGSEA in the germline V gene. CDR3 sequence: CSGSDSYEQYF. The CDR3 DNA reads TGCAGCGGCTCGGACAGCTACGAGCAGTACTTC.

A few counts support this clone. J is TRBJ2-1 and V is TRBV6-1; 7 bases are a match to TRBD2. CDR3 size: 15 residues. J lost 2 bases, V lost 1 base, and 2 bases had no gene match. The germline V gene encodes CDR1 MNHNS and CDR2 SASEGT. The CDR3 nucleotides read TGTGCCAGCAGTGAAGATGCGGGGGCCTACAATGAGCAGTTCTTC. This translates into CASSEDAGAYNEQFF.

This rearrangement joins TRBV29-1 to TRBJ2-3, with 10 nucleotides matching TRBD2. V gave up 3 bases and J gave up 2 bases; unmatched junction bases: 5. The CDR3 consists of 15 residues. The germline gives CDR1 SQVTM, CDR2 ANQGSEA. The CDR3 coding sequence is TGCAGCGTTGATGCGACTAGCGGGCACACAGATACGCAGTATTTT. It specifies CSVDATSGHTDTQYF.

The chain employs TRBV19 and TRBJ2-1, with 7 nucleotides matching TRBD1. The V segment lost 5 bases and the J segment 5 bases; nucleotides outside the gene matches: 9. Per germline, CDR1 LNHDA and CDR2 SQIVND (reference sequence). This CDR3 spans 15 amino acids. The CDR3 DNA follows: TGTGCCAGTAGTCGGCGACAGGGTGGGCACAATGAGCAGTTCTTC. Translating it yields CASSRRQGGHNEQFF.

This clone was seen a handful of times. The rearrangement joins TRBV19 to TRBJ2-6; no firm D call. The V gene lost 5 bases and the J gene lost 2 bases, with 10 bases spanning the gap. The germline gives CDR1 LNHDA, CDR2 SQIVND (reference sequence). The CDR3 spans 15 residues. CDR3 protein: CASSASRAGANVLTF. CDR3 sequence (DNA): TGTGCCAGTAGTGCCAGCCGCGCTGGGGCCAACGTCCTGACTTTC.

This sequence joins TRBV2 and TRBJ2-1; D possibly uses TRBD1 or TRBD2 (5 bases each). The V and J ends lost 7 bases and 10 bases respectively, with 17 bases between them. CDR1 SNHLY and CDR2 FYNNEI come from the germline V gene. The CDR3 runs to 13 residues. The CDR3 here is CASKWDLQGEQFF. In DNA form, the CDR3 reads TGTGCCAGCAAGTGGGACCTGCAGGGAGAGCAGTTCTTC.

V and J are TRBV19 and TRBJ2-1, with D hard to call. Per germline, CDR1 LNHDA and CDR2 SQIVND (reference sequence). This CDR3 has 9 amino acids. V lost 6 bases to trimming and J lost 12 bases, with 6 bases between them. The CDR3 protein is CASRAGQFF. The CDR3 nucleotides are TGTGCCAGTAGGGCAGGGCAGTTCTTC.

This clone was seen once. The CDR3 here is CASSLLGTSRSKETQYF. The CDR3 DNA sequence: TGCGCCAGCAGCTTGCTAGGGACCTCCCGATCTAAAGAGACCCAGTACTTC. The genes are TRBV5-1 and TRBJ2-5; D tentatively fits TRBD1 or TRBD2 (5 bases each). The V end was cut by 1 base, the J end by 3 bases, with 19 bases between. This CDR3 contains 17 residues. CDR1 is SGHRS, CDR2 YFSETQ, per germline.

The chain uses TRBV10-1 and TRBJ2-1; D might be TRBD1 or TRBD2, each matching 7 bases. V lost 7 bases, J lost 5 bases, and 18 bases lay in between. Per germline, CDR1 WNHNN and CDR2 SYGVQD (reference sequence). CDR3 size: 15 residues. For the CDR3, the DNA is TGCGCCAGCAAGCAGGGGGGGCCGGACCACAATGAGCAGTTCTTC. This sequence encodes CASKQGGPDHNEQFF.

V usage is TRBV7-2 and J usage is TRBJ2-2, with D possibly being TRBD1 (5 bases). V was cut by 3 bases and J by 6 bases, with 14 bases left in between. Germline V CDR1 and CDR2: SGHTA, FQGNSA. The CDR3 has 15 amino acids. The CDR3 DNA reads as TGTGCCAGCAGCTTCACGCAGGGTTCCGCCGGGGAGCTGTTTTTT. It encodes CASSFTQGSAGELFF.